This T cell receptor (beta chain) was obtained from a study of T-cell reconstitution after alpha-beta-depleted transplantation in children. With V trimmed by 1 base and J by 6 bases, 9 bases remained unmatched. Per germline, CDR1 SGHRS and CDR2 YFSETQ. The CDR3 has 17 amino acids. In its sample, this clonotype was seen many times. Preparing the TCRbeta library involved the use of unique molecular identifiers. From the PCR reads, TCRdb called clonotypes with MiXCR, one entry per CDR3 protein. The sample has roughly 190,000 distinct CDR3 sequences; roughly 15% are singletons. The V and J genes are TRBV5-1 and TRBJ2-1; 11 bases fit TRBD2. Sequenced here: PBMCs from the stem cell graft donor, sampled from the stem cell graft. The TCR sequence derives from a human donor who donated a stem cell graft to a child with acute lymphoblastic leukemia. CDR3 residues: CASSLPRLAGNSNEQFF. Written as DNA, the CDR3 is TGCGCCAGCAGCTTGCCTAGACTAGCGGGAAATTCCAATGAGCAGTTCTTC. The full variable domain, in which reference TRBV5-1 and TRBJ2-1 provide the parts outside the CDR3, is KAGVTQTPRYLIKTRGQQVTLSCSPISGHRSVSWYQQTPGQGLQFLFEYFSETQRNKGNFPGRFSGRQFSNSRSEMNVSTLELGDSALYLCASSLPRLAGNSNEQFFGPGTRLTVL.